One sample yielded the 15 T cell receptor beta chains listed below, sequenced in a study of identical twins. In TCRdb, the 5' RACE reads were re-called with MiXCR into one record per CDR3 protein. The sample shows approximately 690,000 distinct CDR3 sequences, 5.5% to 6.5% of them seen only once. Input material: naive T cells sorted from blood. Receptors originate from a young man in good health.

This clonotype was detected ten times or more. The chain is built from TRBV29-1 and TRBJ1-1; D uncertain. The CDR3 runs to 11 residues. Germline values: CDR1 SQVTM, CDR2 ANQGSEA. The V end was cut by 4 bases, the J end by 8 bases, with 11 bases between. In DNA, the CDR3 is TGCAGCGTTGGTTCCCGCAGAGAAGCTTTCTTT. Its protein is CSVGSRREAFF.

This clonotype was seen at least ten times. The chain has TRBV12-3 or TRBV12-4 and TRBJ1-2; a weak D match, TRBD1 (6 bases). Trimming removed 2 bases from V and 5 bases from J, with 15 bases in between. There are 15 residues in the CDR3. CDR3 residues: CASSLFRTEIYGYTF. The CDR3 DNA reads TGTGCCAGCAGTTTATTTCGGACAGAGATATATGGCTACACCTTC.

This clonotype was detected many times. This chain connects TRBV20-1 to TRBJ2-1; 10 nucleotides match TRBD1. The length of the CDR3 is 14 residues. The germline V gene encodes CDR1 DFQATT and CDR2 SNEGSKA (reference sequence). Trimming at V came to 5 bases and at J to 7 bases, leaving 8 bases not matched to a gene. CDR3 loop: CSASAGQGWNEQFF. The CDR3 coding sequence is TGCAGTGCTTCTGCGGGACAGGGGTGGAATGAGCAGTTCTTC.

This clonotype was picked up many times. V is TRBV3-1 and J is TRBJ2-5, with 9 bases lining up with TRBD1. V lost 4 bases and J lost 5; bases outside the gene matches: 8. Germline CDR1 reads LGHDT; CDR2 reads YNNKEL (reference sequence). The CDR3 covers 15 residues. The DNA of the CDR3 is TGTGCCAGCAGCCCCCTCGGACAGGGGAGGGAGACCCAGTACTTC. Protein: CASSPLGQGRETQYF.

This clonotype was detected only a few times. This chain uses TRBV27 with TRBJ2-7, with 12 bases that match TRBD2. Germline trimming cut 4 bases from V and 5 bases from J; bases unmatched to any gene: 18. CDR3 length: 19 residues. Germline V gene data show CDR1 as MNHEY and CDR2 as SMNVEV (reference sequence). CDR3 region: CASSSPSSSGRALRDEQYF. The CDR3 region has the DNA TGTGCCAGCAGTTCACCTTCTTCTAGCGGGAGGGCCCTCAGGGACGAGCAGTACTTC.

This clonotype occurred many times. This chain joins TRBV29-1 and TRBJ2-1; 7 bases are a match to TRBD1. V shed 5 bases and J 3 bases; nucleotides not matched to a gene: 4. Germline-derived CDR1 and CDR2 are SQVTM and ANQGSEA. The CDR3 is 13 residues long. The CDR3 reads CSVRDSDYNEQFF. The CDR3 DNA follows: TGCAGCGTTCGGGACAGCGACTACAATGAGCAGTTCTTC.

This sequence joins TRBV9 and TRBJ2-5; D uncertain. V lost 3 bases and J lost 4, with 13 bases in between. Germline V CDR1 and CDR2: SGDLS, YYNGEE. CDR3 length: 14 residues. The CDR3 DNA is TGTGCCAGCAGCGGCCCGACCCCGGGAGAGACCCAGTACTTC. This codes for CASSGPTPGETQYF.

The chain combines TRBV30 with TRBJ1-5; D remains unclear. Germline-derived CDR1 and CDR2 are GTSNPN and SVGIG (reference sequence). This CDR3 has 14 residues. V gave up 1 base and J gave up 4 bases, with 11 bases separating them. As DNA, the CDR3 is TGTGCCTGGAGTGCGGTTGGGCTGAATCAGCCCCAGCATTTT. This gives the protein CAWSAVGLNQPQHF.

This clonotype was picked up many times. This chain links TRBV2 with TRBJ1-2; 8 bases map to TRBD1. CDR1 is SNHLY and CDR2 is FYNNEI in the germline V gene. Unmatched junction bases numbered 5, after V lost 6 bases and J lost 8 bases. This CDR3 comprises 12 residues. CDR3 nucleotide sequence: TGTGCCAGCAGCCGGACAGGGAAAGGCTACACCTTC. Protein product: CASSRTGKGYTF.

In its sample, this clonotype was seen a few times. V is TRBV3-1 and J is TRBJ1-4; D gene ambiguous. This CDR3 contains 13 residues. V lost 4 bases and J 8 bases, leaving 11 bases between the germline ends. The germline CDR1 and CDR2 sequences are LGHDT and YNNKEL (reference sequence). The CDR3 region has the DNA TGTGCCAGCAGCCCAACAATTTACGAAAAACTGTTTTTT. Translated: CASSPTIYEKLFF.

This clonotype has more than one count but fewer than ten. The conserved phenylalanine or tryptophan is not found at the CDR3 terminus, so this likely reflects a read error. The DNA for the CDR3 is TGTGCCAGCAGCCACCGGACAGGGACTGAGAATTCACCCCTCCACTCT. Protein product: CASSHRTGTENSPLHS. This chain connects TRBV6-1 to TRBJ1-6, with 8 bases aligning to TRBD1. Germline CDR1 reads MNHNS; CDR2 reads SASEGT. The CDR3 sequence is 16 residues long. Germline trimming cut 6 bases from V and 7 bases from J; bases unmatched to any gene: 11.

This clonotype has ten or more counts. The V and J genes are TRBV20-1 and TRBJ1-2; 9 nucleotides match TRBD1. J lost 4 bases, V lost 1 base, and 10 bases had no gene match. The germline gives CDR1 DFQATT, CDR2 SNEGSKA (reference sequence). This CDR3 is 16 amino acids long. The CDR3 reads CSARATRRTGVYGYTF. Here the CDR3 DNA reads TGCAGTGCTAGAGCCACTCGAAGGACAGGGGTCTATGGCTACACCTTC.

This clonotype was observed many times. The chain recombines TRBV27 with TRBJ2-2; 7 bases line up with TRBD2. Germline assignment: CDR1 MNHEY and CDR2 SMNVEV (reference sequence). The CDR3 is made up of 17 amino acids. The junction had 16 bases not matched to a gene; V was cut back by 11 bases and J by 1 base. The CDR3 reads CASGPIVTGGNTGELFF. For the CDR3, the DNA is TGTGCCTCTGGACCGATTGTTACGGGAGGGAACACCGGGGAGCTGTTTTTT.

This clonotype came up many times. This chain links TRBV12-3 or TRBV12-4 with TRBJ2-1, with 9 bases aligning to TRBD1. This CDR3 is 14 amino acids long. The trim removed 5 bases at V and 6 bases at J, leaving 5 bases unmatched. The DNA of the CDR3 is TGTGCCAGCAGTCGGGACAGGGTAGGCAATGAGCAGTTCTTC. It is translated as CASSRDRVGNEQFF.

This clonotype was seen a few times. The chain recombines TRBV6-1 with TRBJ2-1; D remains ambiguous. Per germline, CDR1 MNHNS and CDR2 SASEGT. Trimming pared 1 base from V and 8 bases from J, leaving 6 bases between. CDR3 length equals 12 residues. The CDR3 coding sequence is TGTGCCAGCAGTGAAGGGGCGGATGAGCAGTTCTTC. Its translation: CASSEGADEQFF.